This is a list of T cell receptor beta chains from one sample in a study of blood T cell repertoires in COVID-19. Measured with immunoSEQ multiplex PCR; TCRdb has only the in-frame clones, and not every one. This table has 130,000 or so clones, around nine tenths appearing once. The sequenced sample was peripheral blood. The receptors originated from a man over 45 with active or convalescent COVID-19. The CDR3 runs from the conserved cysteine through the conserved F or W. The D gene is left open where the match is weak. The listing skips clone size in some rows; elsewhere it reads once, few, many or a size class.

d_gene: NA; abundance: NA; j_gene: TRBJ1-3; v_gene: TRBV28; CDR3aa: CASRRAGSEVISGNTIYF; CDR3nt: TGTGCCAGCAGACGGGCAGGGTCAGAGGTTATTTCTGGAAACACCATATATTTT
d_gene: NA; abundance: NA; j_gene: TRBJ2-1; v_gene: TRBV5-1; CDR3aa: CASSLDAGSYNEQFF; CDR3nt: TGCGCCAGCAGCTTGGATGCGGGCTCCTACAATGAGCAGTTCTTC
d_gene: TRBD2; abundance: NA; j_gene: TRBJ2-1; v_gene: TRBV24-1; CDR3aa: CATSPTGTRNNEQFF; CDR3nt: TGTGCCACCAGTCCTACCGGGACTAGGAACAATGAGCAGTTCTTC
d_gene: NA; abundance: NA; j_gene: TRBJ1-6; v_gene: TRBV6-5; CDR3aa: CASSRDSWSPLHF; CDR3nt: TGTGCCAGCAGCCGGGATTCGTGGTCACCCCTCCACTTT
d_gene: TRBD2; abundance: NA; j_gene: TRBJ2-1; v_gene: TRBV7-2; CDR3aa: CASSLDWTRSNEQFF; CDR3nt: TGTGCCAGCAGCTTAGACTGGACTAGATCGAATGAGCAGTTCTTC
d_gene: TRBD1; abundance: NA; j_gene: TRBJ1-5; v_gene: TRBV5-6; CDR3aa: CASSSTGSGPQHF; CDR3nt: TGTGCCAGCAGCTCGACAGGGTCAGGGCCCCAGCATTTT
d_gene: TRBD1; abundance: NA; j_gene: TRBJ1-3; v_gene: TRBV14; CDR3aa: CASSHGTVSFSGNTIYF; CDR3nt: TGTGCCAGCAGCCACGGGACAGTCAGTTTCTCTGGAAACACCATATATTTT
d_gene: NA; abundance: NA; j_gene: TRBJ1-2; v_gene: TRBV7-8; CDR3aa: CASSLAGQANNYGYTF; CDR3nt: TGTGCCAGCAGCTTAGCGGGCCAGGCCAATAACTATGGCTACACCTTC
d_gene: TRBD2; abundance: few; j_gene: TRBJ2-5; v_gene: TRBV7-9; CDR3aa: CASSSWRERWQETQYF; CDR3nt: TGTGCCAGCAGCTCATGGCGGGAGCGGTGGCAAGAGACCCAGTACTTC
d_gene: NA; abundance: once; j_gene: TRBJ2-7; v_gene: TRBV6-5; CDR3aa: CASSYSPASWTYEQYF; CDR3nt: TGTGCCAGCAGTTACTCTCCGGCTAGCTGGACCTACGAGCAGTACTTC
d_gene: TRBD1; abundance: NA; j_gene: TRBJ2-5; v_gene: TRBV5-1; CDR3aa: CASSGRTGGGQETQYF; CDR3nt: TGCGCCAGCAGCGGCAGGACAGGGGGCGGCCAAGAGACCCAGTACTTC
d_gene: TRBD1; abundance: NA; j_gene: TRBJ2-1; v_gene: TRBV6-5; CDR3aa: CASSPRGREGEQFF; CDR3nt: TGTGCCAGCAGTCCCAGGGGGCGCGAAGGTGAGCAGTTCTTC
d_gene: TRBD1; abundance: NA; j_gene: TRBJ1-4; v_gene: TRBV6-5; CDR3aa: CASTSTGATNEKLFF; CDR3nt: TGTGCCAGCACCTCGACAGGGGCTACTAATGAAAAACTGTTTTTT
d_gene: TRBD1; abundance: NA; j_gene: TRBJ2-5; v_gene: TRBV4-1; CDR3aa: CASSQVGTGGMETQYF; CDR3nt: TGCGCCAGCAGCCAAGTAGGGACAGGGGGAATGGAGACCCAGTACTTC
d_gene: NA; abundance: few; j_gene: TRBJ2-7; v_gene: TRBV29-1; CDR3aa: CSSEVTYEQYF; CDR3nt: TGCAGCAGCGAAGTGACCTACGAGCAGTACTTC
d_gene: NA; abundance: NA; j_gene: TRBJ2-5; v_gene: TRBV5-1; CDR3aa: CASSLLSSQETQYF; CDR3nt: TGCGCCAGCAGCTTGTTATCTTCTCAAGAGACCCAGTACTTC
d_gene: TRBD1; abundance: few; j_gene: TRBJ2-7; v_gene: TRBV5-1; CDR3aa: CASSLEGRGRHEQYF; CDR3nt: TGCGCCAGCAGCTTGGAGGGCAGGGGGCGCCACGAGCAGTACTTC
d_gene: TRBD1; abundance: NA; j_gene: TRBJ2-5; v_gene: TRBV30; CDR3aa: CAWSAGGETQYF; CDR3nt: TGTGCCTGGAGTGCAGGGGGCGAGACCCAGTACTTC
d_gene: NA; abundance: NA; j_gene: TRBJ2-7; v_gene: TRBV28; CDR3aa: CASHERVTEQYF; CDR3nt: TGTGCGAGCCATGAGAGAGTAACCGAGCAGTACTTC
d_gene: NA; abundance: once; j_gene: TRBJ2-1; v_gene: TRBV6-5; CDR3aa: CASSLYNEQFF; CDR3nt: TGTGCCAGCAGTTTATACAATGAGCAGTTCTTC
d_gene: NA; abundance: NA; j_gene: TRBJ1-4; v_gene: TRBV4-3; CDR3aa: CASSPGTLDEKLFF; CDR3nt: TGCGCCAGCAGCCCCGGGACATTAGATGAAAAACTGTTTTTT
d_gene: NA; abundance: NA; j_gene: TRBJ2-3; v_gene: TRBV5-1; CDR3aa: CASSLQTLSTDTQYF; CDR3nt: TGCGCCAGCAGCTTGCAGACACTCAGCACAGATACGCAGTATTTT
d_gene: TRBD2; abundance: NA; j_gene: TRBJ2-3; v_gene: TRBV27; CDR3aa: CASSPGTSGWGADTQYF; CDR3nt: TGTGCCAGCAGTCCTGGGACTAGCGGATGGGGCGCAGATACGCAGTATTTT
d_gene: TRBD2; abundance: NA; j_gene: TRBJ2-7; v_gene: TRBV30; CDR3aa: CAWSVVTSGALSSYEQYF; CDR3nt: TGTGCCTGGAGTGTGGTGACTAGCGGGGCGCTAAGCTCCTACGAGCAGTACTTC
d_gene: NA; abundance: once; j_gene: TRBJ1-3; v_gene: TRBV27; CDR3aa: CASSPDLTATSGNTIYF; CDR3nt: TGTGCCAGCAGCCCCGACTTGACGGCGACCTCTGGAAACACCATATATTTT
d_gene: TRBD1; abundance: once; j_gene: TRBJ2-7; v_gene: TRBV30; CDR3aa: CAWHTGATYEQYF; CDR3nt: TGTGCCTGGCATACAGGGGCTACCTACGAGCAGTACTTC
d_gene: NA; abundance: NA; j_gene: TRBJ2-2; v_gene: TRBV14; CDR3aa: CASSRRHLIDDTGELFF; CDR3nt: TGTGCCAGCAGTCGCAGACACCTAATAGACGACACCGGGGAGCTGTTTTTT
d_gene: TRBD1; abundance: few; j_gene: TRBJ2-7; v_gene: TRBV18; CDR3aa: CASSPSPGQGAYEQYF; CDR3nt: TGTGCCAGCTCACCATCCCCGGGACAGGGGGCCTACGAGCAGTACTTC
d_gene: TRBD1; abundance: few; j_gene: TRBJ1-1; v_gene: TRBV29-1; CDR3aa: CSVRRDRGSEAFF; CDR3nt: TGCAGCGTTCGCCGGGACAGGGGGTCTGAAGCTTTCTTT
d_gene: NA; abundance: NA; j_gene: TRBJ1-4; v_gene: TRBV6-5; CDR3aa: CASSQRGTNEKLFF; CDR3nt: TGTGCCAGCAGTCAAAGGGGGACTAATGAAAAACTGTTTTTT
d_gene: TRBD1; abundance: NA; j_gene: TRBJ2-5; v_gene: TRBV14; CDR3aa: CASSLGQMKETQYF; CDR3nt: TGTGCCAGCAGCCTGGGACAGATGAAAGAGACCCAGTACTTC
d_gene: NA; abundance: NA; j_gene: TRBJ2-3; v_gene: TRBV6-1; CDR3aa: CASSELAQNTQYF; CDR3nt: TGTGCCAGCAGTGAGCTAGCACAAAATACGCAGTATTTT
d_gene: NA; abundance: NA; j_gene: TRBJ1-2; v_gene: TRBV12-3/TRBV12-4; CDR3aa: CAPSLWGLGYTF; CDR3nt: TGTGCCCCCAGTTTATGGGGGCTTGGCTACACCTTC